These 9 T cell receptor beta chains were sequenced from one sample in a study of T cell responses to AZD1222 COVID-19 vaccine. Assay: immunoSEQ multiplex PCR; the TCRdb copy retains only in-frame clones and omits some. The sample lists roughly 55,000 clones; approximately 88% were seen once. The sequencing here drew on peripheral blood, taken on day 0 of AZD1222 vaccination. The origin of the receptors is an adult in good health.

In its sample, this clone was seen once. V usage is TRBV18 and J usage is TRBJ2-1; D call uncertain. The ends were cut back, 5 bases at V and 7 bases at J, with 9 bases in the middle. In germline, CDR1 is KGHSH, CDR2 LQKENI. The CDR3 spans 12 residues. CDR3: CASSDGFNEQFF. The CDR3 bases are TGTGCCAGCTCAGACGGTTTTAATGAGCAGTTCTTC.

This clone was observed once. The V call is TRBV11-3, the J call TRBJ2-2, with 9 bases lining up with TRBD2. Trimming at V came to 2 bases and at J to 4 bases, leaving 11 bases not matched to a gene. This CDR3 is 18 amino acids long. From germline, CDR1 is SGHNT and CDR2 YENEEA. CDR3 in amino acids: CASSLRVTSGGGTGELFF. The DNA for the CDR3 is TGTGCCAGCAGCTTACGGGTGACTAGCGGAGGTGGCACCGGGGAGCTGTTTTTT.

V is TRBV5-4 and J is TRBJ2-5, with D maybe TRBD2 (6 bases). V was cut by 5 bases and J by 2 bases, with 19 bases left in between. Per the germline V gene, CDR1 is SGHNT and CDR2 is YYREEE (reference sequence). CDR3 length: 16 residues. CDR3 region: CASSHTGSGTQETQYF. CDR3 DNA sequence: TGTGCCAGCAGTCACACGGGGTCGGGGACTCAAGAGACCCAGTACTTC.

The chain combines TRBV6-5 with TRBJ1-3, with 7 positions matching TRBD1. V lost 2 bases, J lost 4 bases, and 5 bases stayed unmatched. The CDR3 covers 15 residues. The germline CDR1 and CDR2 sequences are MNHEY and SVGAGI. The CDR3 here is CASSYTGEGGNTIYF. CDR3 DNA sequence: TGTGCCAGCAGTTACACAGGGGAGGGGGGAAACACCATATATTTT.

This chain uses TRBV7-6 with TRBJ2-1; 11 bases agree with TRBD2. This CDR3 is 17 amino acids long. From germline, CDR1 is SGHVS and CDR2 FNYEAQ. Trimming cost V 1 base and J 8 bases; bases outside gene matches: 10. The DNA of the CDR3 is TGTGCCAGCAGCTTAGGTTCGGGGAGTAGCGGGAGGGATGAGCAGTTCTTC. Amino acids: CASSLGSGSSGRDEQFF.

The chain joins TRBV2 to TRBJ2-3; 10 bases align to TRBD2. From germline, CDR1 is SNHLY and CDR2 FYNNEI. The V and J ends lost 5 bases and 0 bases, in that order; junction bases with no gene match: 8. The CDR3 is 17 amino acids. CDR3 DNA: TGTGCCAGCAGTAGCGGGAGGGCCGGGATTAGCACAGATACGCAGTATTTT. It is translated as CASSSGRAGISTDTQYF.

This clone appeared once. The chain has TRBV12-5 and TRBJ1-2; D remains unclear. The CDR3 runs 14 residues. The germline V gene encodes CDR1 LGHNT and CDR2 FRNRAP. V lost 3 bases, J lost 9 bases, and 17 bases lay in between. The CDR3: CASGFGTGLIRYTF. The CDR3 DNA reads TGTGCTAGTGGTTTTGGTACGGGCTTAATCCGCTACACCTTC.

This chain connects TRBV28 to TRBJ1-2; TRBD1 matches at 8 bases. CDR3 size: 13 residues. With V trimmed by 6 bases and J by 8 bases, 8 bases remained unmatched. Germline V gene sequence: CDR1 MDHEN, CDR2 SYDVKM. The DNA for the CDR3 is TGTGCCAGCAGCCCCGGACAGGGTTGGGGCTACACCTTC. Amino acid sequence: CASSPGQGWGYTF.

The J gene is TRBJ2-1, the V gene TRBV7-9; 7 bases align to TRBD2. The CDR3 runs 12 residues. Germline V lookup: CDR1 SEHNR, CDR2 FQNEAQ (reference sequence). Germline trimming cut 5 bases from V and 10 bases from J; bases unmatched to any gene: 5. This CDR3 is CASSLLGGEQFF. The CDR3 nucleotides read TGTGCCAGCAGCCTCCTCGGGGGGGAGCAGTTCTTC.